These 15 T cell receptor beta chains share one sample of origin, sequenced in a study of graft-versus-host responses after intestinal transplantation. The table came from immunoSEQ multiplex PCR; TCRdb's copy has only in-frame clones and leaves some out. The table shows some 25,000 clones, with more than 90% occurring only once. Material: PBMCs, obtained roughly 30 days after intestinal transplant. These receptors originate from a human patient who received an intestinal transplant, so some T cells may come from the graft donor.

V usage is TRBV4-1 and J usage is TRBJ1-1; D is ambiguous. Germline lookup yields CDR1 MGHRA and CDR2 YSYEKL. The CDR3 is 13 amino acids. V dropped 6 bases and J dropped 6 bases, with 14 bases sitting between them. CDR3 nucleotides: TGCGCCAGCAGACAACAGTGGATGGCTGAAGCTTTCTTT. This codes for CASRQQWMAEAFF.

The chain employs TRBV7-9 and TRBJ1-1; no reliable D call. This CDR3 contains 16 residues. Germline V gene lookup returns CDR1 SEHNR and CDR2 FQNEAQ (reference sequence). V lost 3 bases and J 1 base, leaving 15 bases between the germline ends. The CDR3 region has the DNA TGTGCCAGCAGCTTCCTAGAGAAACTGGGGAACACTGAAGCTTTCTTT. It specifies CASSFLEKLGNTEAFF.

Remarks on this clone: Other DNA sequences from this sample encode an identical CDR3 as well. The V gene is TRBV29-1, the J gene TRBJ2-2; D perhaps matches TRBD1 (8 bases). Germline V CDR1 and CDR2: SQVTM, ANQGSEA. V lost 3 bases to trimming and J lost 0 bases, with 17 bases between them. CDR3 length: 17 amino acids. CDR3 residues: CSVEGGGGQANTGELFF. The CDR3 DNA reads TGCAGCGTTGAGGGGGGAGGGGGACAGGCGAACACCGGGGAGCTGTTTTTT.

J is TRBJ2-1 and V is TRBV7-2, with 9 bases fitting TRBD1. The germline gives CDR1 SGHTA, CDR2 FQGNSA. V dropped 5 bases and J dropped 7; count of bases not matched to a gene: 6. The CDR3 runs to 14 residues. The CDR3 DNA follows: TGTGCCAGCAGCCTACAGGGGGCGGAAAATGAGCAGTTCTTC. It yields the protein CASSLQGAENEQFF. The whole variable domain, filled in from reference TRBV7-2 and TRBJ2-1, reads GAGVSQSPSNKVTEKGKDVELRCDPISGHTALYWYRQSLGQGLEFLIYFQGNSAPDKSGLPSDRFSAERTGGSVSTLTIQRTQQEDSAVYLCASSLQGAENEQFFGPGTRLTVL.

V is TRBV25-1 and J is TRBJ2-7; D remains ambiguous. Trimming took off 3 bases at V and 0 bases at J, with 0 bases between the two ends. The CDR3 runs 11 residues. CDR1 and CDR2 (germline): MGHDK, SYGVNS. The CDR3 DNA reads TGTGCCAGCAGTGACTCCTACGAGCAGTACTTC. This codes for CASSDSYEQYF.

The chain employs TRBV4-1 and TRBJ1-2; no reliable D call. The CDR3 runs 14 residues. V dropped 2 bases and J dropped 5 bases, with 12 bases sitting between them. The germline V gene has CDR1 MGHRA and CDR2 YSYEKL. The CDR3 reads CASSQSTVDYGYTF. CDR3 DNA sequence: TGCGCCAGCAGCCAATCTACCGTAGATTATGGCTACACCTTC.

V and J are TRBV11-2 and TRBJ1-4, with D unclear. V gave up 1 base and J gave up 0 bases, with 12 bases separating them. The CDR3 is 17 amino acids. Per the germline V gene, CDR1 is SGHAT and CDR2 is FQNNGV. CDR3 coding DNA: TGTGCCAGCAGCTTAGGTCCCGGTTCCGCAACTAATGAAAAACTGTTTTTT. This encodes CASSLGPGSATNEKLFF.

A single count supports this clone. DNA for the CDR3: TGTGCCAGCAGTGCAGGGGGCCTTGGCTATGGCTACACCTTC. It encodes CASSAGGLGYGYTF. The chain uses TRBV6-1 and TRBJ1-2, with 8 bases that match TRBD1. Germline V CDR1 and CDR2: MNHNS, SASEGT. J lost 4 bases, V lost 4 bases, and 5 bases had no gene match. CDR3 size: 14 residues.

The V call is TRBV6-5, the J call TRBJ2-5; a weak D match, TRBD2 (6 bases). This CDR3 is 14 amino acids long. Germline V gives CDR1 MNHEY, CDR2 SVGAGI. V shed 2 bases and J shed 4 bases, with 11 bases lying between them. In DNA form, the CDR3 reads TGTGCCAGCAGTTACGCGGGGAAAGGAGAGACCCAGTACTTC. It is translated as CASSYAGKGETQYF.

The rearrangement links TRBV5-1 to TRBJ2-2, with D possibly TRBD2 on 6 matching bases. V gave up 4 bases and J gave up 7 bases, with 14 bases separating them. This CDR3 is 14 amino acids long. Germline loops: CDR1 SGHRS, CDR2 YFSETQ. Written as DNA, the CDR3 is TGCGCCAGCAGCCTTGCTGGCGGGAACGGGGAGCTGTTTTTT. Its protein product is CASSLAGGNGELFF.

The chain carries TRBV6-1 and TRBJ2-2, with D uncertain. V lost 7 bases and J lost 3, with 6 bases in between. CDR3 length: 12 amino acids. Germline loops: CDR1 MNHNS, CDR2 SASEGT. CDR3 in DNA: TGTGCCAGCATGGGATACACCGGGGAGCTGTTTTTT. This gives the protein CASMGYTGELFF.

The rearrangement joins TRBV27 to TRBJ1-5, with no clear D. Trimming removed 5 bases at V and 5 bases at J, with 13 bases between. The germline gives CDR1 MNHEY, CDR2 SMNVEV (reference sequence). There are 14 residues in the CDR3. DNA for the CDR3: TGTGCCAGCAGTGGCGGACCAAGAGATCAGCCCCAGCATTTT. Its translation is CASSGGPRDQPQHF.

The CDR3 DNA reads as TGTGCCAGCAGAAAAAGGTCAGGGCTGAACACTGAAGCTTTCTTT. Translating it yields CASRKRSGLNTEAFF. The chain has TRBV7-9 and TRBJ1-1, with a tentative D call TRBD1 (5 bases). The CDR3 is 15 residues long. The V gene's germline CDR1 is SEHNR and CDR2 FQNEAQ (reference sequence). V dropped 6 bases and J dropped 0 bases, with 14 bases sitting between them.

The chain uses TRBV29-1 and TRBJ2-3, with D perhaps given as TRBD1 or TRBD2 (8 bases each). This CDR3 comprises 18 residues. The germline V gene has CDR1 SQVTM and CDR2 ANQGSEA. Between the trimmed V and J ends, which lost 0 bases and 3 bases, there was a span of 22 bases. CDR3 amino acids: CSVEDRGQASGWTDTQYF. The CDR3 bases are TGCAGCGTTGAAGACAGGGGGCAGGCTAGCGGGTGGACAGATACGCAGTATTTT.

This clone was observed a single time. The CDR3: CASSPGPGQGKYEQYF. The CDR3 DNA follows: TGTGCCAGCTCACCCGGGCCGGGACAGGGAAAGTACGAGCAGTACTTC. The chain uses TRBV18 and TRBJ2-7; TRBD1 matches 9 bases. V dropped 3 bases and J dropped 4; count of bases not matched to a gene: 10. Germline loops: CDR1 KGHSH, CDR2 LQKENI. The CDR3 runs 16 residues.